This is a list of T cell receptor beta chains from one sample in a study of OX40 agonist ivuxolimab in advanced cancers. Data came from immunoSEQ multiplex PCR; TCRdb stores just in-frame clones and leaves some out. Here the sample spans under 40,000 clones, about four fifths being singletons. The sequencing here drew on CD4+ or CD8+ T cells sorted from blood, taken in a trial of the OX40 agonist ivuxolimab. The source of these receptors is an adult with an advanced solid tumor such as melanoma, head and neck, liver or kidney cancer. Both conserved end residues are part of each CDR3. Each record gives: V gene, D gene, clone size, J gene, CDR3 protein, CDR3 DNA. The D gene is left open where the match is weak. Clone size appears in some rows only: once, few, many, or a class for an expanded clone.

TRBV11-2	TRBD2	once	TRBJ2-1	CASRPISGSSYNEQFF	TGTGCCAGCAGACCAATTAGCGGGAGCTCCTACAATGAGCAGTTCTTC
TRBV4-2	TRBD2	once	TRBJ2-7	CASSGTSGSYEQYF	TGTGCCAGCAGCGGGACTAGCGGGAGCTACGAGCAGTACTTC
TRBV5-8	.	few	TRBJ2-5	CASSFRGQETQYF	TGTGCCAGCAGCTTCCGAGGGCAAGAGACCCAGTACTTC
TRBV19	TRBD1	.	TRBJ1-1	CASSGGQGGTEAFF	TGTGCCAGTAGTGGCGGACAGGGGGGGACTGAAGCTTTCTTT
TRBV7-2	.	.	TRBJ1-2	CASSLDSGYGYTF	TGTGCCAGCAGCCTAGACAGCGGCTATGGCTACACCTTC
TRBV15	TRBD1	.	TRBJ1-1	CATSRSRDRGRVMNTEAFF	TGTGCCACCAGCAGAAGCCGGGACAGGGGGCGTGTTATGAACACTGAAGCTTTCTTT
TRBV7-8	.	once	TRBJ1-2	CASSPGQNYGYTF	TGTGCCAGCAGCCCTGGACAGAACTATGGCTACACCTTC
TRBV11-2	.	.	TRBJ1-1	CASSQDNTEAFF	TGTGCCAGCAGCCAGGACAACACTGAAGCTTTCTTT
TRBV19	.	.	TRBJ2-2	CASSISYWGTGELFF	TGTGCCAGTAGTATCTCCTATTGGGGTACCGGGGAGCTGTTTTTT
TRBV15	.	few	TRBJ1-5	CATSRQGQPQHF	TGTGCCACCAGCAGACAGGGGCAGCCCCAGCATTTT
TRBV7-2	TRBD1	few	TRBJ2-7	CASSPMRSGQGPYEQYF	TGTGCCAGCAGCCCCATGCGATCGGGACAGGGGCCCTACGAGCAGTACTTC
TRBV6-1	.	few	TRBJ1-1	CASTRGGPNTEAFF	TGTGCCAGCACCCGGGGAGGGCCTAACACTGAAGCTTTCTTT
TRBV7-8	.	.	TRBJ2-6	CASSLRQARGSGANVLTF	TGTGCCAGCAGCCTACGACAGGCTAGGGGCTCTGGGGCCAACGTCCTGACTTTC
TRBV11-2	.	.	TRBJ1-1	CASSLTWGEMNTEAFF	TGTGCCAGCAGCCTAACCTGGGGAGAAATGAACACTGAAGCTTTCTTT
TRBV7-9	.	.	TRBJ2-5	CASSLKRVSQETQYF	TGTGCCAGCAGCTTAAAGCGGGTCAGCCAAGAGACCCAGTACTTC
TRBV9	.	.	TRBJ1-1	CASSGGFLHQAFF	TGTGCCAGCAGCGGGGGGTTTCTCCACCAAGCTTTCTTT
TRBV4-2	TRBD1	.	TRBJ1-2	CASSLRQGQGYTF	TGTGCCAGCAGCCTTCGACAGGGTCAAGGCTACACCTTC
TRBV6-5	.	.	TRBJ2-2	CASSRSGELFF	TGTGCCAGCAGTCGGTCTGGGGAGCTGTTTTTT
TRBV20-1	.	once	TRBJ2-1	CSASTGTEQFF	TGCAGTGCTTCCACGGGGACAGAGCAGTTCTTC
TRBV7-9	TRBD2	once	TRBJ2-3	CASSLATTSGGDTQYF	TGTGCCAGCAGCTTAGCGACCACTAGCGGTGGTGATACGCAGTATTTT
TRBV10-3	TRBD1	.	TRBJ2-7	CAISESDRGGYEQYF	TGTGCCATCAGTGAGTCGGACAGGGGGGGATACGAGCAGTACTTC
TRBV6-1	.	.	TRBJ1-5	CASSALYLGYSNQPQHF	TGTGCCAGCAGTGCCCTTTACCTGGGGTATAGCAATCAGCCCCAGCATTTT
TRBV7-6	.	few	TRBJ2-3	CASSPLGYTDTQYF	TGTGCCAGCAGCCCGCTGGGGTACACAGATACGCAGTATTTT
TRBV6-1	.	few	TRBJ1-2	CASNPVGDYGYTF	TGTGCCAGCAACCCCGTCGGAGACTATGGCTACACCTTC
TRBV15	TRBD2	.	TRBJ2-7	CATSRGPIAGGAYEQYF	TGTGCCACCAGCAGAGGACCGATAGCGGGAGGGGCCTACGAGCAGTACTTC
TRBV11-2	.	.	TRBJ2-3	CASSLLVGFTDTQYF	TGTGCCAGCAGCCTTTTGGTGGGGTTCACAGATACGCAGTATTTT